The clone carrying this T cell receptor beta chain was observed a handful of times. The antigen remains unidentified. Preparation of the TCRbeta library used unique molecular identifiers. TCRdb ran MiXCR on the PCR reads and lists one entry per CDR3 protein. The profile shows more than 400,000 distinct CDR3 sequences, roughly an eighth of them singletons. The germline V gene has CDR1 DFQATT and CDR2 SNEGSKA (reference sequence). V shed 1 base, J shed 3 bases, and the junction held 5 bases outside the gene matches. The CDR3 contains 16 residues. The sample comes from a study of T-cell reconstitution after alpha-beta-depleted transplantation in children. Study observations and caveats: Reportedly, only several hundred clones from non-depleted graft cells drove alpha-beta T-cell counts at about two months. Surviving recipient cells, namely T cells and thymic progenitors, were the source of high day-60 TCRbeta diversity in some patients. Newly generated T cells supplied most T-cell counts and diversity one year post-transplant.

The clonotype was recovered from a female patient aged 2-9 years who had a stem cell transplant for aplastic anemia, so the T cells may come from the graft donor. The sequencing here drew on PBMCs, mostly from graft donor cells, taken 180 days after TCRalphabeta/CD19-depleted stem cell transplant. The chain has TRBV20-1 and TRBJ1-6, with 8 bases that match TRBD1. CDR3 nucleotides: TGCAGTGCTAGAGTATTGGGACAGGTCTATAATTCACCCCTCCACTTT. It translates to CSARVLGQVYNSPLHF.